This T cell receptor beta chain was found in a study of post-analysis software for immune sequencing data. A word on this clonotype: Its antigen is currently unknown.

Sequencing libraries made from TCR beta cDNA carried unique molecular identifiers. T cells, about 0.9 to 11 million of them, yielded around 460,000 cDNA molecules. MiXCR, run by TCRdb on the PCR reads, gives a single entry per CDR3 protein. The data show approximately 440,000 distinct CDR3 sequences, with roughly 45% seen just once and 9% to 14% held by the top ten. Overall study results and limits: In patients, TRBV5-6, TRBV5-1 and TRBV20-1 belonged to about five TRBV segments found more frequently than in controls.

The CDR3 loop spans 16 amino acids. Germline CDR1 reads MNHEY; CDR2 reads SMNVEV (reference sequence). The J segment lost 0 bases and the V segment lost 2 bases, leaving 4 bases of the junction unmatched. The clonotype originates from a girl between 10 and 17 years old with multiple sclerosis. The chain recombines TRBV27 with TRBJ1-5, with 7 bases aligning to TRBD1. Sequencing used blood. The CDR3: CASSLMYRGSNQPQHF. The CDR3, as DNA: TGTGCCAGCAGTTTAATGTACAGGGGTAGCAATCAGCCCCAGCATTTT.